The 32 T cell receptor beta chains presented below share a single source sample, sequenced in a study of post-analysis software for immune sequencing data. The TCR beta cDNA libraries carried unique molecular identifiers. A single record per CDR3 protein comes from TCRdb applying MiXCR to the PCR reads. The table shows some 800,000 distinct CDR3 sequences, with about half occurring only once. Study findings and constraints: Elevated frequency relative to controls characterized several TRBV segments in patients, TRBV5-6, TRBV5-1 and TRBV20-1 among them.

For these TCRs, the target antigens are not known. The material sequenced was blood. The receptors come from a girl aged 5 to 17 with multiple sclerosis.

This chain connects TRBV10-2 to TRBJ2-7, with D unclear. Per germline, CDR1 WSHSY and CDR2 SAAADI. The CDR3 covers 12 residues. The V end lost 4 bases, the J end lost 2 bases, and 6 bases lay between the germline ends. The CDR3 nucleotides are TGCGCCAGCAGTGTGACCGCCTACGAGCAGTACTTC. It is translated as CASSVTAYEQYF.

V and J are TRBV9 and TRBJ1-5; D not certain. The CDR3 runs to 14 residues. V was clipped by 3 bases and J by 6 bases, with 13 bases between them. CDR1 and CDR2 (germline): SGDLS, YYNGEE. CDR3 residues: CASSGGPELQPQHF. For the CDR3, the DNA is TGTGCCAGCAGCGGAGGGCCAGAGCTTCAGCCCCAGCATTTT.

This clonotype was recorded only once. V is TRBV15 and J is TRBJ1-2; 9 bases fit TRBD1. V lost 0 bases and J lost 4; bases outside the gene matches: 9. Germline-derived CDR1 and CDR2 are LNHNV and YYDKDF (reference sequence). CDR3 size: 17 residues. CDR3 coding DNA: TGTGCCACCAGCAGAGATTCGCCGGGACAGGGAAGCTATGGCTACACCTTC. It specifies CATSRDSPGQGSYGYTF.

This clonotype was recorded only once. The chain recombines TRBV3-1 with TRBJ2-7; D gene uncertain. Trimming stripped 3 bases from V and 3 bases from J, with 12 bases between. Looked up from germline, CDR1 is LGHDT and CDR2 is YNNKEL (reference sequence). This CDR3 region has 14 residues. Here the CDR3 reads CASSQDPPGYEQYF. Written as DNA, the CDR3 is TGTGCCAGCAGCCAGGATCCCCCGGGCTACGAGCAGTACTTC.

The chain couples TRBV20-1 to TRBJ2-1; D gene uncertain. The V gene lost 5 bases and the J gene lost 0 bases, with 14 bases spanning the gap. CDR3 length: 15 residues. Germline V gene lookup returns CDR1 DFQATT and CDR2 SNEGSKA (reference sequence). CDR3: CSAGYWTSSYNEQFF. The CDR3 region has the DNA TGCAGTGCTGGATATTGGACCAGCTCCTACAATGAGCAGTTCTTC.

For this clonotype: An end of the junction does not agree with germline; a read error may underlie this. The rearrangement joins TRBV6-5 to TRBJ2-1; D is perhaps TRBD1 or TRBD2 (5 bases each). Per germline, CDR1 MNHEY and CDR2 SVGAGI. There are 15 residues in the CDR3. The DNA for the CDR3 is TGTGCCAGCAGTTTGGGGACCCCGTCCTACAAAGAGCAGTTCTTC. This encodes CASSLGTPSYKEQFF.

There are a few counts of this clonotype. This CDR3 reads CATSRDVSGANVLTF. The DNA of the CDR3 is TGTGCCACCAGCAGAGATGTCTCTGGGGCCAACGTCCTGACTTTC. The chain is built from TRBV15 and TRBJ2-6; D remains ambiguous. The V gene lost 0 bases and the J gene lost 0 bases, with 3 bases spanning the gap. CDR1 LNHNV and CDR2 YYDKDF come from the germline V gene (reference sequence). The CDR3 is 15 residues long.

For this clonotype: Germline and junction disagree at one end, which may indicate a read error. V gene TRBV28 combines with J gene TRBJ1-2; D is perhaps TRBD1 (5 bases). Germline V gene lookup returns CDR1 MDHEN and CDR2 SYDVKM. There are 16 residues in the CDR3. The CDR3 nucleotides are TGTGCCGGCAGACTGGTCCTAGGACGGGACTCCTATGGCTACACCTTC. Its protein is CAGRLVLGRDSYGYTF.

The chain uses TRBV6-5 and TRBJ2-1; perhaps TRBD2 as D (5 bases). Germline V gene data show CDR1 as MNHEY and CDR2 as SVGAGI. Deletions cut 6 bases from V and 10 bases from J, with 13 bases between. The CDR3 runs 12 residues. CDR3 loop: CASSPDWREQFF. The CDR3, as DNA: TGTGCCAGCAGCCCCGACTGGAGGGAGCAGTTCTTC.

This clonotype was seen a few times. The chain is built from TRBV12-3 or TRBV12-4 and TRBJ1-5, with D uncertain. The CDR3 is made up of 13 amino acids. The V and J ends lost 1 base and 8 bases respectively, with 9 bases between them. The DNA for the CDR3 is TGTGCCAGCAGTTTAGTGGCGGCGGAGCCCCAGCATTTT. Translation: CASSLVAAEPQHF.

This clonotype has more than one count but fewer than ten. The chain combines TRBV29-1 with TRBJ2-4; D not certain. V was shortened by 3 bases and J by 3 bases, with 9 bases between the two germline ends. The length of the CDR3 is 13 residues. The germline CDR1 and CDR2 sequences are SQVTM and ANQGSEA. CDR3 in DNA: TGCAGCGTTGATTTTGGCTACAAAAACATTCAGTACTTC. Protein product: CSVDFGYKNIQYF.

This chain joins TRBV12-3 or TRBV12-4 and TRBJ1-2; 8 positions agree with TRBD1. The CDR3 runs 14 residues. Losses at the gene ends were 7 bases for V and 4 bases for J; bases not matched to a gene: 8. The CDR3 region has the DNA TGTGCCAGCAACCCGCCAACAGGGGGCTATGGCTACACCTTC. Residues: CASNPPTGGYGYTF.

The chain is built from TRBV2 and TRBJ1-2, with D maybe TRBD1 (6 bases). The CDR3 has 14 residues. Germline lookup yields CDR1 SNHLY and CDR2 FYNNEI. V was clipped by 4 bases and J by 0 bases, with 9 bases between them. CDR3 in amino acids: CASSVGATNYGYTF. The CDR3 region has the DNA TGTGCCAGCAGTGTGGGGGCGACTAACTATGGCTACACCTTC. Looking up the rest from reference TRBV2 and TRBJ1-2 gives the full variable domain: EPEVTQTPSHQVTQMGQEVILRCVPISNHLYFYWYRQILGQKVEFLVSFYNNEISEKSEIFDDQFSVERPDGSNFTLKIRSTKLEDSAMYFCASSVGATNYGYTFGSGTRLTVV.

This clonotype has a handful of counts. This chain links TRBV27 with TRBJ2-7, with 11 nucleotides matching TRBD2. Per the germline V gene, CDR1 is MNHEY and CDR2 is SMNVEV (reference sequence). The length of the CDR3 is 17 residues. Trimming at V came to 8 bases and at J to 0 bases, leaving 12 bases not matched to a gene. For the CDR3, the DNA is TGTGCCAGCGGAGATCCTAGCGGGAGGCTTTACTCCTACGAGCAGTACTTC. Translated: CASGDPSGRLYSYEQYF.

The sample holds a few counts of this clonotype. The CDR3 bases are TGCAGCGGAGGACAGGGGGACTATGGCTACACCTTC. Amino acids: CSGGQGDYGYTF. This rearrangement joins TRBV29-1 to TRBJ1-2; 10 bases line up with TRBD1. The ends lost 7 bases at V and 3 bases at J; junction bases unmatched: 2. Germline V CDR1 and CDR2: SQVTM, ANQGSEA. CDR3 size: 12 residues.

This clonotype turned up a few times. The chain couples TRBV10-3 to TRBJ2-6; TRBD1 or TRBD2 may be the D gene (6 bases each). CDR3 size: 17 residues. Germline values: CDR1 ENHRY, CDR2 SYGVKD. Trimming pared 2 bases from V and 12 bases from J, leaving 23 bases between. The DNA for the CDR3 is TGTGCCATCAGTGAGATAGCAGGGGACTCCCCCGGCGGCGTCCTGACTTTC. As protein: CAISEIAGDSPGGVLTF.

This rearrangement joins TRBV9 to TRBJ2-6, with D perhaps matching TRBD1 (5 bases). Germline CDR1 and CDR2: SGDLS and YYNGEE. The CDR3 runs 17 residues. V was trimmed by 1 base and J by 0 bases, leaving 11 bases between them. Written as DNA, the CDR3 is TGTGCCAGCAGCGTATCGCCAGGGTTCTCTGGGGCCAACGTCCTGACTTTC. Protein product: CASSVSPGFSGANVLTF.

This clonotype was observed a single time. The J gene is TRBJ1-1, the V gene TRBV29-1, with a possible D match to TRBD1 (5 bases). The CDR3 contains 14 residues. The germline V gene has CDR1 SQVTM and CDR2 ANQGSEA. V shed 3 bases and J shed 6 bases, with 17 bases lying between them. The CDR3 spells CSVDRQTGGSEAFF. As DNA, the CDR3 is TGCAGCGTTGATCGACAGACCGGGGGGTCTGAAGCTTTCTTT.

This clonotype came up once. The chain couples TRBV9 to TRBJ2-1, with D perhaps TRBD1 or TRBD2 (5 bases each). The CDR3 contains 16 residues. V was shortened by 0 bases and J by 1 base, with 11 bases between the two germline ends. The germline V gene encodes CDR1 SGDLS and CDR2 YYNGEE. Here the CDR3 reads CASSVVGEASYNEQFF. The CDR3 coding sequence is TGTGCCAGCAGCGTAGTGGGGGAAGCGTCCTACAATGAGCAGTTCTTC.

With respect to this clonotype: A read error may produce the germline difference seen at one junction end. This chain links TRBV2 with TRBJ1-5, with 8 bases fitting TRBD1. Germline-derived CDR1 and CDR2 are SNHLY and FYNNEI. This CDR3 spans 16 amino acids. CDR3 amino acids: CASRAGQGGGYQSQHF. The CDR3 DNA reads TGTGCCAGCAGGGCAGGACAGGGAGGCGGTTATCAGTCCCAGCATTTT.

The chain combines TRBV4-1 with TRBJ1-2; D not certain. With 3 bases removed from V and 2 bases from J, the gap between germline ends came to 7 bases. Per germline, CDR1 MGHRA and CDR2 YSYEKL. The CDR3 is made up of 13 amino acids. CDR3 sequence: CASSHGTNYGYTF. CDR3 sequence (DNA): TGCGCCAGCAGCCATGGAACCAACTATGGCTACACCTTC.

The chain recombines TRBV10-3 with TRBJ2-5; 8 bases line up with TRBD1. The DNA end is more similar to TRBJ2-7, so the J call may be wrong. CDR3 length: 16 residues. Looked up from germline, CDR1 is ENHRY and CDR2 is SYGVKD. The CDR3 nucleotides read TGTGCCACACGACCCGTATCAGGGGGCGGTCAATACGAGCAGTACTTC. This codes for CATRPVSGGGQYEQYF.

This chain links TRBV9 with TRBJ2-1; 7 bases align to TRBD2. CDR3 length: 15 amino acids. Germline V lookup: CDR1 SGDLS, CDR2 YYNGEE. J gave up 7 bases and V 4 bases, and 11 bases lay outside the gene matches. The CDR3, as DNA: TGTGCCAGCAGCCCGTCCCCCCCGGGGGGTAATGAGCAGTTCTTC. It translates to CASSPSPPGGNEQFF. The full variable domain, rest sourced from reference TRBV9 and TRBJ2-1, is DSGVTQTPKHLITATGQRVTLRCSPRSGDLSVYWYQQSLDQGLQFLIQYYNGEERAKGNILERFSAQQFPDLHSELNLSSLELGDSALYFCASSPSPPGGNEQFFGPGTRLTVL.

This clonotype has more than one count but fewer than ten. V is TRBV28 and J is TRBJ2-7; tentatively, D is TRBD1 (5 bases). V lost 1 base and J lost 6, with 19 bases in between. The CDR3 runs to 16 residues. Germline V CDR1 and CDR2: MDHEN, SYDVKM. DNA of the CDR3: TGTGCCAGCAGTTTATTGCCGCGGCAGGGTATCCGCGAGCAGTACTTC. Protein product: CASSLLPRQGIREQYF. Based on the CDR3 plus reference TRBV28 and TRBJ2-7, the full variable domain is DVKVTQSSRYLVKRTGEKVFLECVQDMDHENMFWYRQDPGLGLRLIYFSYDVKMKEKGDIPEGYSVSREKKERFSLILESASTNQTSMYLCASSLLPRQGIREQYFGPGTRLTVT.

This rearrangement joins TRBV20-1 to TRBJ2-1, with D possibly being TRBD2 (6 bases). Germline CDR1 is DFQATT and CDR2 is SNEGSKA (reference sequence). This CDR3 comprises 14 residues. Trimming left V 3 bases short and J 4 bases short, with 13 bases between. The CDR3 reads CSARAGGEYNEQFF. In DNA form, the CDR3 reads TGCAGTGCTAGGGCCGGGGGAGAATACAATGAGCAGTTCTTC.

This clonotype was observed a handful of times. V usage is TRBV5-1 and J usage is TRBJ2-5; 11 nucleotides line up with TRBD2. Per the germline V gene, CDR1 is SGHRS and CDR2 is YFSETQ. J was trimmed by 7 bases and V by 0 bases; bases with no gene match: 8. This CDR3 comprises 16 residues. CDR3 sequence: CASSLELAGVLGTQYF. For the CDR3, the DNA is TGCGCCAGCAGCTTGGAACTAGCGGGAGTCCTGGGGACCCAGTACTTC. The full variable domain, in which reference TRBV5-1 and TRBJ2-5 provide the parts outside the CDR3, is KAGVTQTPRYLIKTRGQQVTLSCSPISGHRSVSWYQQTPGQGLQFLFEYFSETQRNKGNFPGRFSGRQFSNSRSEMNVSTLELGDSALYLCASSLELAGVLGTQYFGPGTRLLVL.

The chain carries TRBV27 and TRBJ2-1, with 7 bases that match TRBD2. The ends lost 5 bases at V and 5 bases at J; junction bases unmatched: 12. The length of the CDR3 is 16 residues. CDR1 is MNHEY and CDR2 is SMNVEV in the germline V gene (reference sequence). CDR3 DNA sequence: TGTGCCAGCAGTGATATATGGGGACTAAGCGACAATGAGCAGTTCTTC. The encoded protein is CASSDIWGLSDNEQFF.

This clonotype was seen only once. The CDR3 loop is CASSVGFGGLSYNEQFF. CDR3 in DNA: TGTGCCAGCAGCGTAGGATTCGGGGGGCTCTCCTACAATGAGCAGTTCTTC. The rearrangement uses TRBV9 and TRBJ2-1, with D possibly matching TRBD2 (7 bases). The CDR3 consists of 17 residues. Trimming stripped 0 bases from V and 0 bases from J, with 13 bases between. Germline V gene lookup returns CDR1 SGDLS and CDR2 YYNGEE.

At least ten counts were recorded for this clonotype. CDR3 nucleotides: TGCAGCGTTGAGAGGGGGGCGCGGCAGTTCTTC. It codes for CSVERGARQFF. The V and J genes are TRBV29-1 and TRBJ2-1; either TRBD1 or TRBD2 may supply D (6 bases each). Germline V lookup: CDR1 SQVTM, CDR2 ANQGSEA. The CDR3 length is 11 residues. Trimming removed 3 bases from V and 12 bases from J, with 12 bases in between.

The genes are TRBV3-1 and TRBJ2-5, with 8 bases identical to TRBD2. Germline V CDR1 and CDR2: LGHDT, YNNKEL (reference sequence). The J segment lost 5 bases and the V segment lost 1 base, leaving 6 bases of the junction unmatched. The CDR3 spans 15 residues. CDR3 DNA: TGTGCCAGCAGCCAAGTTTACCGGGAGGGTGAGACCCAGTACTTC. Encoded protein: CASSQVYREGETQYF.

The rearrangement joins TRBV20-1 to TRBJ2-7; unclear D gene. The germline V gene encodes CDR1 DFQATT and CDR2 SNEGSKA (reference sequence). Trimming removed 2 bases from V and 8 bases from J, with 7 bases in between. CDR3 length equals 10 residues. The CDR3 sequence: CSARWVKQYF. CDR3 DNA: TGCAGTGCTAGATGGGTCAAGCAGTACTTC.

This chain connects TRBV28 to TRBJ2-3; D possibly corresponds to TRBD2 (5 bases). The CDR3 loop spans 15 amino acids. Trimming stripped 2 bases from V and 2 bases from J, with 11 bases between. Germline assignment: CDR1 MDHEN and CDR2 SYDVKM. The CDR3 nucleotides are TGTGCCAGCAGTTTACCGACCGGGATCACAGATACGCAGTATTTT. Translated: CASSLPTGITDTQYF.